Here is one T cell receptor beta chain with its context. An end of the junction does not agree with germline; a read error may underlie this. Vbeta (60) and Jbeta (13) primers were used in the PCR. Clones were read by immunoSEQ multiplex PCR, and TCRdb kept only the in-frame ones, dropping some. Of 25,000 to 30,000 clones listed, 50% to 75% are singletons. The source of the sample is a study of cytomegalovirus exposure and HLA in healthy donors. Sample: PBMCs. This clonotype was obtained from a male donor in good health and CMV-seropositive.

The CDR3, as DNA: TGCGCCAGCAGCTTGGCTGGATCCTTAGACACTGAAGCTTTTTTT. Translated: CASSLAGSLDTEAFF. The chain links TRBV5-1 to TRBJ1-1; D gene ambiguous. Germline V gene sequence: CDR1 SGHRS, CDR2 YFSETQ. The length of the CDR3 is 15 residues.